This T cell receptor (beta chain) comes out of a study of T-cell reconstitution after alpha-beta-depleted transplantation in children. V was shortened by 1 base and J by 4 bases, with 13 bases between the two germline ends. The CDR3 length is 15 residues. Germline loops: CDR1 LGHDT, CDR2 YNNKEL (reference sequence). This clonotype was detected many times. As it was prepared, the TCRbeta library received unique molecular identifiers. TCRdb called the PCR reads again in MiXCR, with one record for every CDR3 protein. Of around 71,000 distinct CDR3 sequences in the sample, 7% to 8% are singletons; the top ten hold around 2.4%.

The chain couples TRBV3-1 to TRBJ1-2; the D gene is possibly TRBD1 (5 bases). The sample was PBMCs from the stem cell graft donor, taken from the stem cell graft. This receptor was identified in a human donor who donated a stem cell graft to a child with acute lymphoblastic leukemia. The CDR3: CASSQGAQGSYGYTF. CDR3 DNA: TGTGCCAGCAGCCAAGGGGCGCAGGGATCCTATGGCTACACCTTC. Full variable domain (missing parts from reference TRBV3-1 and TRBJ1-2): DTAVSQTPKYLVTQMGNDKSIKCEQNLGHDTMYWYKQDSKKFLKIMFSYNNKELIINETVPNRFSPKSPDKAHLNLHINSLELGDSAVYFCASSQGAQGSYGYTFGSGTRLTVV.